One and the same sample provided the 21 T cell receptor beta chains below, sequenced in a study of shared clonotypes between healthy human individuals. Selected positively for CCR7 and CD45RO-negative, naive CD8 cells excluded terminally differentiated effector memory CD45RA+ cells. Produced via immunoSEQ multiplex PCR; TCRdb's table is partial and in-frame only. The table includes millions of clones, more than 85% detected once. The sequenced sample consisted of naive CD8+ T cells from PBMCs. The receptors derive from a man between 18 and 35 years old in good health. Some clones in this sample may be carry-over from other donors' samples.

The rearrangement uses TRBV5-5 and TRBJ1-5; D might be TRBD1 (5 bases). Germline CDR1 reads SGHKS; CDR2 reads YYEKEE (reference sequence). The CDR3 loop spans 14 amino acids. Trimming shortened V by 2 bases and J by 5 bases, and 11 bases separated the two germline ends. The CDR3 DNA is TGTGCCAGCAGCTTATACGACAGTTATCAGCCCCAGCATTTT. This encodes CASSLYDSYQPQHF.

The V gene is TRBV29-1, the J gene TRBJ2-7, with unresolved D. V was clipped by 6 bases and J by 6 bases, with 12 bases between them. The CDR3 contains 11 residues. The germline V gene has CDR1 SQVTM and CDR2 ANQGSEA. The CDR3 bases are TGCAGCGTAAGGATCCTCGGCGAGCAGTACTTC. Protein product: CSVRILGEQYF.

The J gene is TRBJ1-5, the V gene TRBV18; no clear D. This CDR3 contains 18 residues. Germline V gene data show CDR1 as KGHSH and CDR2 as LQKENI. V gave up 2 bases and J gave up 0 bases, with 17 bases separating them. The CDR3 DNA sequence: TGTGCCAGCTCACCATCTCGGGTGGGCTCAACTAGCAATCAGCCCCAGCATTTT. Its translation is CASSPSRVGSTSNQPQHF.

V is TRBV2 and J is TRBJ2-1, with 11 bases aligning to TRBD2. The CDR3 loop spans 14 amino acids. V dropped 6 bases and J dropped 10; count of bases not matched to a gene: 8. The germline V gene has CDR1 SNHLY and CDR2 FYNNEI. The DNA for the CDR3 is TGTGCCAGCAGGAACGTACTAGCGGGGGTAGAGCAGTTCTTC. It yields the protein CASRNVLAGVEQFF.

This chain joins TRBV7-7 and TRBJ2-7, with TRBD2 as a possible D gene (5 bases). V shed 1 base and J shed 1 base, with 11 bases lying between them. The CDR3 is made up of 15 amino acids. Germline values: CDR1 SSHAT, CDR2 FNYEAQ (reference sequence). The CDR3 DNA sequence: TGTGCCAGCAGCTTAGGCCGGGGTAGGTCCTACGAGCAGTACTTC. Amino acids: CASSLGRGRSYEQYF. The whole variable domain, remainder taken from reference TRBV7-7 and TRBJ2-7, is GAGVSQSPRYKVTKRGQDVTLRCDPISSHATLYWYQQALGQGPEFLTYFNYEAQPDKSGLPSDRFSAERPEGSISTLTIQRTEQRDSAMYRCASSLGRGRSYEQYFGPGTRLTVT.

The rearrangement uses TRBV5-1 and TRBJ2-7, with TRBD2 identical over 7 bases. V lost 3 bases, J lost 3 bases, and 12 bases stayed unmatched. The germline V gene has CDR1 SGHRS and CDR2 YFSETQ. The CDR3 spans 16 residues. DNA of the CDR3: TGCGCCAGCAGCTCGGATTCAGGGACTAACTTCTACGAGCAGTACTTC. It encodes CASSSDSGTNFYEQYF.

V usage is TRBV6-1 and J usage is TRBJ2-1, with a possible D match to TRBD1 (6 bases). Trimming pared 8 bases from V and 9 bases from J, leaving 17 bases between. Germline V gene data show CDR1 as MNHNS and CDR2 as SASEGT. CDR3 length equals 13 residues. The CDR3, as DNA: TGTGCCAGCCGAAACCCAAGGGGGTCTGAGCAGTTCTTC. This codes for CASRNPRGSEQFF.

V usage is TRBV6-5 and J usage is TRBJ2-5; D unclear. The V end was cut by 4 bases, the J end by 4 bases, with 13 bases between. The CDR3 runs 14 residues. Germline V CDR1 and CDR2: MNHEY, SVGAGI. This CDR3 is CASSSPVFPETQYF. The CDR3 nucleotides read TGTGCCAGCAGTTCCCCAGTTTTCCCAGAGACCCAGTACTTC.

This rearrangement joins TRBV19 to TRBJ2-7; 9 positions match TRBD2. J was trimmed by 1 base and V by 6 bases; bases with no gene match: 7. The CDR3 has 15 amino acids. Looked up from germline, CDR1 is LNHDA and CDR2 is SQIVND (reference sequence). CDR3 residues: CASSWSSGISYEQYF. The CDR3 DNA follows: TGTGCCAGTAGCTGGTCTAGCGGGATTTCCTACGAGCAGTACTTC.

The genes are TRBV18 and TRBJ2-7; 7 positions match TRBD2. The germline gives CDR1 KGHSH, CDR2 LQKENI. The CDR3 contains 16 residues. Trimming cost V 2 bases and J 3 bases; bases outside gene matches: 10. CDR3 amino acids: CASSPGNPREIYEQYF. CDR3 coding DNA: TGTGCCAGCTCACCAGGTAATCCGCGGGAGATCTACGAGCAGTACTTC.

The gene calls are TRBV5-1 and TRBJ1-1; maybe TRBD1 (5 bases). Trimming removed 4 bases at V and 1 base at J, with 14 bases between. The germline V gene has CDR1 SGHRS and CDR2 YFSETQ. This CDR3 contains 15 residues. In DNA form, the CDR3 reads TGCGCCAGCAGCCTGGGACCGACAGCGAACACTGAAGCTTTCTTT. This sequence encodes CASSLGPTANTEAFF.

CDR3 nucleotide sequence: TGCGCCAGCAGCCCCACAGGGTCTACTGAAGCTTTCTTT. It translates to CASSPTGSTEAFF. The rearrangement joins TRBV5-1 to TRBJ1-1, with a possible D match to TRBD1 (6 bases). Germline V gives CDR1 SGHRS, CDR2 YFSETQ. With 4 bases removed from V and 5 bases from J, the gap between germline ends came to 12 bases. This CDR3 spans 13 amino acids.

This sequence joins TRBV27 and TRBJ2-7; D gene ambiguous. CDR1 and CDR2 from the germline V gene are MNHEY and SMNVEV (reference sequence). Trimming removed 4 bases at V and 0 bases at J, with 22 bases between. The CDR3 runs 18 residues. The CDR3 nucleotides are TGTGCCAGCAGTTCCTCTATCAGGTTTCCGCCGAGCTCCTACGAGCAGTACTTC. Translated: CASSSSIRFPPSSYEQYF.

This clone was observed a few times. Other DNA sequences within the sample encode an identical CDR3. This chain uses TRBV5-1 with TRBJ2-1; unclear D gene. Germline values: CDR1 SGHRS, CDR2 YFSETQ. V dropped 0 bases and J dropped 6 bases, with 4 bases sitting between them. This CDR3 is built from 12 residues. This CDR3 is CASSLGGNEQFF. The CDR3 DNA sequence: TGCGCCAGCAGCTTGGGGGGCAATGAGCAGTTCTTC.

The rearrangement links TRBV4-3 to TRBJ2-3, with a weak D call TRBD2 (6 bases). CDR1 and CDR2 (germline): LGHNA, YSLEER. The CDR3 has 17 residues. V was trimmed by 0 bases and J by 0 bases, leaving 13 bases between them. The CDR3 DNA sequence: TGCGCCAGCAGCCAAGATGACGGGAGTAGGAGCACAGATACGCAGTATTTT. It encodes CASSQDDGSRSTDTQYF.

This chain links TRBV29-1 with TRBJ2-7; D unclear. The length of the CDR3 is 12 residues. Per germline, CDR1 SQVTM and CDR2 ANQGSEA. The V gene lost 4 bases and the J gene lost 6 bases, with 13 bases spanning the gap. The CDR3 DNA sequence: TGCAGCGTTGTCGTAGGGTCGGCCGAGCAGTACTTC. Residues: CSVVVGSAEQYF.

On this clone: This specimen includes other DNA sequences encoding the same CDR3. This chain connects TRBV4-2 to TRBJ2-7; D ambiguous. The CDR3 is 14 amino acids. Germline CDR1 and CDR2: LGHNA and YNFKEQ. V lost 1 base and J 2 bases, leaving 9 bases between the germline ends. Here the CDR3 DNA reads TGTGCCAGCAGCCAAGTGGGTAGTACCTACGAGCAGTACTTC. Translated: CASSQVGSTYEQYF.

The chain combines TRBV5-4 with TRBJ2-7, with D possibly being TRBD1 or TRBD2 (5 bases each). V lost 4 bases and J 2 bases, leaving 13 bases between the germline ends. This CDR3 has 14 residues. Germline lookup yields CDR1 SGHNT and CDR2 YYREEE (reference sequence). CDR3 nucleotide sequence: TGTGCCAGCAGCCCCGGGACCGATACCTACGAGCAGTACTTC. Its translation: CASSPGTDTYEQYF. The full variable domain, completed using reference TRBV5-4 and TRBJ2-7, is ETGVTQSPTHLIKTRGQQVTLRCSSQSGHNTVSWYQQALGQGPQFIFQYYREEENGRGNFPPRFSGLQFPNYSSELNVNALELDDSALYLCASSPGTDTYEQYFGPGTRLTVT.

The chain carries TRBV5-4 and TRBJ2-3; perhaps TRBD2 as D (5 bases). The V and J ends lost 4 bases and 2 bases respectively, with 14 bases between them. The CDR3 runs 15 residues. Germline V gives CDR1 SGHNT, CDR2 YYREEE (reference sequence). The CDR3 is CASSPPERSTDTQYF. CDR3 sequence (DNA): TGTGCCAGCAGCCCCCCGGAGCGGTCCACAGATACGCAGTATTTT.

The gene calls are TRBV7-9 and TRBJ2-7; D is possibly TRBD1 or TRBD2 (5 bases each). This CDR3 comprises 14 residues. The germline CDR1 and CDR2 sequences are SEHNR and FQNEAQ (reference sequence). Trimming stripped 7 bases from V and 9 bases from J, with 22 bases between. The CDR3: CASTHIRDQGVQYF. The CDR3 region has the DNA TGTGCCAGCACCCACATCAGGGACCAAGGGGTGCAGTACTTC.

V usage is TRBV5-8 and J usage is TRBJ2-1, with D perhaps matching TRBD1 (6 bases). This CDR3 is 16 amino acids long. With 4 bases removed from V and 1 base from J, the gap between germline ends came to 15 bases. Germline CDR1 reads SGHTS; CDR2 reads YDEGEE. This chain's CDR3 is CASSGGSRRSYNEQFF. CDR3 nucleotide sequence: TGTGCCAGCAGCGGGGGCAGCAGGAGATCCTACAATGAGCAGTTCTTC.